These T cell receptor beta chains were read from a single sample in a study of blood T cells in healthy people across ages. TCRdb itself ran the 5' RACE reads through MiXCR, one entry per CDR3 protein. The sample shows roughly 1,500,000 distinct CDR3 sequences, about 31% of them seen only once. The sample consisted of blood. The receptors originated from a woman aged 30 to 39 in good health. CDR3s include the opening cysteine and the closing phenylalanine or tryptophan. Fields, in order: J gene, clone size, D gene, V gene, CDR3 DNA, CDR3 protein. The D gene is left open where the match is weak. A clone size is listed for some rows: how often the clone was seen (once, few, many), or a class if it is expanded.

>TRBJ2-7|few|-|TRBV28
TGTGCCAGCAGTTTGTTCTCCAACGAGCAGTACTTC
CASSLFSNEQYF
>TRBJ2-1|-|TRBD1|TRBV7-9
TGTGCCAGCAGCCCACTCGGACAGGACTACAATGAGCAGTTCTTC
CASSPLGQDYNEQFF
>TRBJ1-6|-|TRBD1|TRBV20-1
TGCAGTGCTAGAGCCGGACAGGGGGGATTTAATTCACCCCTCCACTTT
CSARAGQGGFNSPLHF
>TRBJ2-1|-|-|TRBV12-3/TRBV12-4
TGTGCCAGCAGTCGCTACTACAATGAGCAGTTCTTC
CASSRYYNEQFF
>TRBJ1-5|-|TRBD1|TRBV19
TGTGCCAGTAGGGGGGGACAGGGTAATCAGCCCCAGCATTTT
CASRGGQGNQPQHF
>TRBJ1-1|many|-|TRBV5-1
TGCGCCAGCAGCTTGACAGGACTACTGAACACTGAAGCTTTCTTT
CASSLTGLLNTEAFF
>TRBJ2-1|many|-|TRBV29-1
TGCAGCCACGCTCCGGGCAATGAGCAGTTCTTC
CSHAPGNEQFF
>TRBJ1-1|-|TRBD1|TRBV27
TGTGCCAGCAGATACATGGGGACAGGGAACACTGAAGCTTTCTTT
CASRYMGTGNTEAFF
>TRBJ2-3|few|-|TRBV28
TGTGCCTCGACAGACGTGAATAGTAAAGATACGCAGTATTTT
CASTDVNSKDTQYF
>TRBJ1-1|-|TRBD1|TRBV20-1
TGCAGTGCTAGAGACCCGACAGGGCTGGGTGAAGCTTTCTTT
CSARDPTGLGEAFF
>TRBJ2-1|few|TRBD2|TRBV7-8
TGTGCCAGCAGCTTTGCCCGGTTACTAGCGGGAGGTAGGGATGAGCAGTTCTTC
CASSFARLLAGGRDEQFF
>TRBJ2-7|many|TRBD2|TRBV4-1
TGCGCCAGCAGCCAAGGGACTAGCGGGGGTATCTACGAGCAGTACTTC
CASSQGTSGGIYEQYF
>TRBJ1-2|few|-|TRBV20-1
TGCAGTGCAGGGTCCGAAGTGACAGCGGGCGGCTGCACCTTC
CSAGSEVTAGGCTF
>TRBJ2-1|once|-|TRBV10-3
TGTGCCATCAGGGAGTCGGCAGACAATGAGCAGTTCTTC
CAIRESADNEQFF
>TRBJ2-1|few|-|TRBV18
TGTGCCAGCTCACCATCAGAAGTCTACAATGAGCAGTTCTTC
CASSPSEVYNEQFF
>TRBJ2-1|many|-|TRBV4-1
TGCGCCAGCAGCCTCCAGGGCGGTGGCTCCTACAATGAGCAGTTCTTC
CASSLQGGGSYNEQFF
>TRBJ2-7|-|-|TRBV9
TGTGCCAGCAGCGTAGAAGGCGGGCGGAACGAGCAGTACTTC
CASSVEGGRNEQYF
>TRBJ2-1|few|TRBD1|TRBV4-1
TGCGCCAGCAGCCAAGTGGGACAGGGGGCTTTCTACAATGAGCAGTTCTTC
CASSQVGQGAFYNEQFF
>TRBJ2-7|few|TRBD2|TRBV28
TGTGCCAGCAGAGGGACTAGCTCTTCACCGGTCCAGTACTTC
CASRGTSSSPVQYF
>TRBJ2-6|few|-|TRBV5-1
TGCGCCAGCAGCTTGTTCGCGGGTGGTGGGGCCAACGTCCTGACTTTC
CASSLFAGGGANVLTF
>TRBJ1-5|-|-|TRBV18
TGTGCCAGCTCACCAAAAGGGTCTCAGCCCCAGCATTTT
CASSPKGSQPQHF
>TRBJ2-7|many|-|TRBV24-1
TGTGCCACCCAACGTGGAGGGGTGAACGAGCAGTACTTC
CATQRGGVNEQYF
>TRBJ2-5|few|-|TRBV7-6
TGTGCCAGCAGCTTAGTGTCTGGCGGGGTACAAGAGACCCAGTACTTC
CASSLVSGGVQETQYF
>TRBJ2-7|few|TRBD2|TRBV27
TGTGCCAGCAGTTTTTGGGGACTAGAGACCTACGAGCAGTACTTC
CASSFWGLETYEQYF
>TRBJ2-1|few|TRBD2|TRBV20-1
TGCAGTGCTAGGTTTTCAGCGGGGGGACAGCAGTTCTTC
CSARFSAGGQQFF
>TRBJ2-7|-|TRBD1|TRBV11-2
TGTGCCAGCAGCTGGGACAGGAGTGACTACGAGCAGTACTTC
CASSWDRSDYEQYF
>TRBJ1-1|few|TRBD1|TRBV29-1
TGCAGCGTTACCACAGGGGTTCAGACTGAAGCTTTCTTT
CSVTTGVQTEAFF
>TRBJ1-1|-|-|TRBV6-2/TRBV6-3
TGTGCCAGCATCCCGGACCGGTGGGTCAACACTGAAGCTTTCTTT
CASIPDRWVNTEAFF
>TRBJ2-7|-|-|TRBV27
TGTGCCACCTTTGATCGTCCAGATGAGCAGTACTTC
CATFDRPDEQYF